Below are 2 T cell receptor beta chains sequenced from a single sample in a study of control samples from healthy donors and cancer patients. The protocol was immunoSEQ multiplex PCR, while the TCRdb copy is restricted to in-frame clones and leaves out a portion. Among some 120,000 clones listed, around 90% were seen once. The source material was blood. These receptors were taken from a man aged 35 to 55 in good health.

The chain couples TRBV9 to TRBJ2-1, with unresolved D. The CDR3 is made up of 14 amino acids. Germline assignment: CDR1 SGDLS and CDR2 YYNGEE. Trimming cost V 1 base and J 6 bases, with 11 bases left between them. CDR3: CASSVNSPLNEQFF. The CDR3 DNA reads TGTGCCAGCAGCGTAAATAGTCCCCTCAATGAGCAGTTCTTC.

The chain carries TRBV10-2 and TRBJ2-1; 13 bases are shared with TRBD2. Germline V gene sequence: CDR1 WSHSY, CDR2 SAAADI. V was clipped by 6 bases and J by 7 bases; unmatched bases: 6. The CDR3 sequence is 15 residues long. Here the CDR3 reads CASRRLAGGGNEQFF. CDR3 in DNA: TGCGCCAGCAGGAGACTAGCGGGGGGAGGGAATGAGCAGTTCTTC.